The present T cell receptor (beta chain) was sequenced within a study of vaccination effects on CD4 cells after COVID-19. In the study overall: Participants received two doses of either the BNT162b2 or mRNA-1273 vaccine.

This clone appeared a few times. The antigen remains unidentified. This CDR3 contains 15 residues. CDR1 is MGHRA and CDR2 is YSYEKL in the germline V gene. Trimming removed 4 bases at V and 1 base at J, with 13 bases between. Upon completion of about eleven days in culture, CD4+ T cells were isolated. Method: immunoSEQ multiplex PCR; TCRdb's copy keeps in-frame clones and lacks some. This table holds about 30,000 clones, 65% found once. V is TRBV4-1 and J is TRBJ2-5; weak D call: TRBD1 (6 bases). The sequence derives from a human donor who received a COVID-19 vaccine. The starting material was CD4+ T cells from PBMCs cultured without peptide, obtained before COVID-19 vaccination. CDR3 coding DNA: TGCGCCAGCAGCCGGCTTCGACAGGCCCAAGAGACCCAGTACTTC. Encoded protein: CASSRLRQAQETQYF.